A single sample gave rise to the 25 T cell receptor beta chains below, sequenced in a study of cytomegalovirus exposure and HLA in healthy donors. The PCR was carried out with 60 Vbeta primers and 13 Jbeta primers. Repertoires were generated with immunoSEQ multiplex PCR, while TCRdb's copy carries only in-frame clones and drops some. The table includes roughly 110,000 clones, over 65% detected once. The sequenced sample consisted of PBMCs. These receptor sequences come from a woman in her 40s in good health and CMV-seropositive.

V is TRBV15 and J is TRBJ2-1, with TRBD2 matching over 7 bases. V was clipped by 3 bases and J by 9 bases; unmatched bases: 11. Germline CDR1 and CDR2: LNHNV and YYDKDF (reference sequence). The CDR3 covers 15 residues. The DNA of the CDR3 is TGTGCCACCAGCAGTGGGGACTACCCTGGCGGTGAGCAGTTCTTC. This translates into CATSSGDYPGGEQFF.

This chain links TRBV7-3 with TRBJ2-1; 8 bases align to TRBD2. Germline CDR1 and CDR2: SGHTA and FQGTGA. The CDR3 is 15 residues long. Germline trimming cut 6 bases from V and 4 bases from J; bases unmatched to any gene: 8. CDR3 bases: TGTGCCAGCAGTCCAGCGGGAGTTGAATACAATGAGCAGTTCTTC. Translation gives CASSPAGVEYNEQFF.

In its sample, this clone was seen once. This rearrangement joins TRBV30 to TRBJ1-1; D is possibly TRBD1 (5 bases). V was pared by 2 bases and J by 3 bases, with 16 bases between. CDR1 is GTSNPN and CDR2 is SVGIG in the germline V gene (reference sequence). The CDR3 contains 15 residues. CDR3 DNA: TGTGCCTGGAGTAAGTCAGGGTTTCATCACACTGAAGCTTTCTTT. Amino acid sequence: CAWSKSGFHHTEAFF.

This chain connects TRBV5-1 to TRBJ1-3; no clear D gene. The V end was cut by 0 bases, the J end by 2 bases, with 6 bases between. CDR3 size: 14 residues. CDR1 SGHRS and CDR2 YFSETQ come from the germline V gene. Here the CDR3 reads CASSLVSAGNTIYF. CDR3 coding DNA: TGCGCCAGCAGCTTGGTGTCGGCTGGAAACACCATATATTTT.

This rearrangement joins TRBV6-6 to TRBJ1-2, with D maybe TRBD1 (5 bases). CDR3 size: 11 residues. V gave up 8 bases and J gave up 5 bases, with 9 bases separating them. The V gene's germline CDR1 is MNHNY and CDR2 SVGAGI (reference sequence). The CDR3 is CASGAGYGYTF. The CDR3 DNA follows: TGTGCCAGCGGGGCAGGATATGGCTACACCTTC.

V and J are TRBV13 and TRBJ1-4; perhaps TRBD1 as D (5 bases). V lost 5 bases and J 0 bases, leaving 13 bases between the germline ends. The CDR3 totals 16 residues. Germline V lookup: CDR1 PRHDT, CDR2 FYEKMQ (reference sequence). The CDR3 DNA is TGTGCCAGCAGCCCCGGGGGGATCGCAACTAATGAAAAACTGTTTTTT. It specifies CASSPGGIATNEKLFF.

This clone was picked up a small number of times. The rearrangement links TRBV12-2 to TRBJ2-2; the listed D gene, TRBD2, was not tested against the DNA. TRBV12-2 is a pseudogene locus. The CDR3 is 15 residues long. The CDR3 loop reads CASRFRGGGDGELFF. The CDR3 DNA reads as TGTGCAAGTCGCTTTAGGGGGGGCGGGGACGGGGAGCTGTTTTTT.

The table lists this clone with a count of one. This chain links TRBV30 with TRBJ1-4; D may be TRBD1 (5 bases). The CDR3 loop spans 14 amino acids. V was cut by 3 bases and J by 7 bases, with 15 bases left in between. The germline CDR1 and CDR2 sequences are GTSNPN and SVGIG (reference sequence). The CDR3 spells CAWRTTVEGEKLFF. CDR3 DNA: TGTGCCTGGAGGACGACAGTGGAGGGTGAAAAACTGTTTTTT.

CDR3 residues: CAISLTGETEAFF. CDR3 DNA sequence: TGTGCCATCAGTTTAACAGGGGAGACTGAAGCTTTCTTT. The genes are TRBV10-3 and TRBJ1-1, with 7 bases aligning to TRBD1. CDR1 and CDR2 from the germline V gene are ENHRY and SYGVKD. The CDR3 is 13 amino acids. V dropped 5 bases and J dropped 5; count of bases not matched to a gene: 5.

This clone was found once. The chain employs TRBV5-4 and TRBJ1-2; D gene unclear. In germline, CDR1 is SGHNT, CDR2 YYREEE (reference sequence). The germline V and J ends were trimmed by 4 bases and 7 bases, with 20 bases remaining between them. CDR3 length equals 15 residues. In nucleotides, the CDR3 is TGTGCCAGCAGCCCGACTCAGAGAGTAGTTCGTGGCTACACCTTC. Translating gives CASSPTQRVVRGYTF.

The chain has TRBV7-9 and TRBJ2-2; 9 bases line up with TRBD1. CDR1 is SEHNR, CDR2 FQNEAQ, per germline (reference sequence). The CDR3 covers 18 residues. The ends lost 5 bases at V and 4 bases at J; junction bases unmatched: 14. DNA of the CDR3: TGTGCCAGCAGCCCGCTACCGGGACAGGGTAGGAGCACCGGGGAGCTGTTTTTT. Translated, it gives CASSPLPGQGRSTGELFF.

The rearrangement uses TRBV29-1 and TRBJ1-5; TRBD1 is a possible D gene (6 bases). The germline V gene has CDR1 SQVTM and CDR2 ANQGSEA. Trimming cost V 4 bases and J 7 bases, with 11 bases left between them. The CDR3 has 12 residues. Here the CDR3 reads CSVGGGTQPQHF. CDR3 bases: TGCAGCGTTGGAGGGGGAACCCAGCCCCAGCATTTT.

This chain connects TRBV21-1 to TRBJ2-3; the D call in the table, TRBD2, was not verified against the DNA. TRBV21-1 is reported as a pseudogene. The CDR3 spans 18 residues. CDR3 residues: CASTGTSGKLFRTDTQYF. In nucleotides, the CDR3 is TGTGCCAGCACCGGGACTAGCGGGAAATTGTTTAGGACAGATACGCAGTATTTT.

The chain links TRBV6-1 to TRBJ2-7; 8 bases map to TRBD1. Per germline, CDR1 MNHNS and CDR2 SASEGT. The length of the CDR3 is 15 residues. With V trimmed by 8 bases and J by 9 bases, 18 bases remained unmatched. In DNA form, the CDR3 reads TGTGCCAGCGCGGATATCCGGGACAGGCTTCTAGGGCAGTACTTC. Amino acids: CASADIRDRLLGQYF.

The V gene is TRBV5-4, the J gene TRBJ2-5; a possible D gene is TRBD2 (7 bases). Germline V gene lookup returns CDR1 SGHNT and CDR2 YYREEE (reference sequence). The CDR3 has 14 residues. The V gene lost 4 bases and the J gene lost 5 bases, with 15 bases spanning the gap. The CDR3 nucleotides are TGTGCCAGCAGCGCACGCGAGGGGGGGGAGACCCAGTACTTC. Protein sequence: CASSAREGGETQYF.

This clone was recorded once. V and J are TRBV7-6 and TRBJ2-3, with D possibly TRBD2 on 6 matching bases. V was clipped by 6 bases and J by 2 bases, with 15 bases between them. This CDR3 is 15 amino acids long. Germline loops: CDR1 SGHVS, CDR2 FNYEAQ. The CDR3 sequence is CASSLKAGTTDTQYF. CDR3 nucleotides: TGTGCCAGCAGTCTCAAAGCGGGTACCACAGATACGCAGTATTTT.

This clone was detected once. The chain employs TRBV7-6 and TRBJ2-1; 9 positions match TRBD1. Germline-derived CDR1 and CDR2 are SGHVS and FNYEAQ. V was pared by 5 bases and J by 6 bases, with 8 bases of the junction left unmatched. This CDR3 region has 15 residues. CDR3 DNA: TGTGCCAGCAGCCCCGTACAGGGGGCCATCAATGAGCAGTTCTTC. It encodes CASSPVQGAINEQFF.

V usage is TRBV11-3 and J usage is TRBJ2-2, with TRBD2 matching 13 bases. Germline assignment: CDR1 SGHNT and CDR2 YENEEA. The CDR3 has 14 amino acids. V gave up 6 bases and J gave up 5 bases; unmatched junction bases: 0. The CDR3 DNA reads TGTGCCAGCAGGGGACTAGCGGGAACCGGGGAGCTGTTTTTT. Protein: CASRGLAGTGELFF.

The chain couples TRBV30 to TRBJ1-1, with D hard to call. Germline CDR1 is GTSNPN and CDR2 is SVGIG (reference sequence). Trimming shortened V by 0 bases and J by 3 bases, and 8 bases separated the two germline ends. The CDR3 spans 13 residues. For the CDR3, the DNA is TGTGCCTGGAGTGTACATGTGGACACTGAAGCTTTCTTT. This translates into CAWSVHVDTEAFF.

CDR3 region: CASSPRQAAWTQFF. In DNA, the CDR3 is TGTGCCAGCAGCCCCCGACAGGCGGCATGGACTCAGTTCTTC. The chain links TRBV7-6 to TRBJ2-1; D might be TRBD1 (6 bases). The CDR3 sequence is 14 residues long. Germline lookup yields CDR1 SGHVS and CDR2 FNYEAQ. V gave up 5 bases and J gave up 13 bases, with 21 bases separating them.

The chain joins TRBV30 to TRBJ2-3, with 7 bases aligning to TRBD1. CDR1 is GTSNPN and CDR2 is SVGIG in the germline V gene (reference sequence). The CDR3 extends over 13 amino acids. V lost 1 base to trimming and J lost 6 bases; unmatched junction nucleotides: 4. DNA for the CDR3: TGTGCCTGGAGTGAGGAACAGGGGGATACGCAGTATTTT. Encoded protein: CAWSEEQGDTQYF.

This rearrangement joins TRBV28 to TRBJ2-3; weak D call: TRBD2 (6 bases). Looked up from germline, CDR1 is MDHEN and CDR2 is SYDVKM. The CDR3 consists of 15 residues. The V and J ends lost 3 bases and 3 bases respectively, with 13 bases between them. The CDR3 nucleotides are TGTGCCAGCAGTTTGGGCGGGGATGGTACAGATACGCAGTATTTT. This gives the protein CASSLGGDGTDTQYF.

The J gene is TRBJ1-6, the V gene TRBV6-1; D is possibly TRBD1 (6 bases). The CDR3 is made up of 13 amino acids. Germline CDR1 and CDR2: MNHNS and SASEGT. Between the trimmed V and J ends, which lost 8 bases and 7 bases, there was a span of 12 bases. The DNA for the CDR3 is TGTGCCAGCCGGACAGATTTGAATTCACCCCTCCACTTT. Translating gives CASRTDLNSPLHF.

The V gene is TRBV2, the J gene TRBJ2-1, with D possibly matching TRBD2 (6 bases). Trimming pared 1 base from V and 6 bases from J, leaving 13 bases between. Per germline, CDR1 SNHLY and CDR2 FYNNEI. The CDR3 loop spans 15 amino acids. CDR3 DNA sequence: TGTGCCAGCAGTGAAGGGTGGGAGGTCATCAATGAGCAGTTCTTC. Translated, it gives CASSEGWEVINEQFF.

This clone was counted once. The chain uses TRBV5-8 and TRBJ1-2; maybe TRBD1 (6 bases). With 2 bases removed from V and 2 bases from J, the gap between germline ends came to 10 bases. Germline values: CDR1 SGHTS, CDR2 YDEGEE. CDR3 length: 14 amino acids. CDR3 in amino acids: CASSFRTENYGYTF. The CDR3 DNA is TGTGCCAGCAGCTTCAGGACAGAAAACTATGGCTACACCTTC.